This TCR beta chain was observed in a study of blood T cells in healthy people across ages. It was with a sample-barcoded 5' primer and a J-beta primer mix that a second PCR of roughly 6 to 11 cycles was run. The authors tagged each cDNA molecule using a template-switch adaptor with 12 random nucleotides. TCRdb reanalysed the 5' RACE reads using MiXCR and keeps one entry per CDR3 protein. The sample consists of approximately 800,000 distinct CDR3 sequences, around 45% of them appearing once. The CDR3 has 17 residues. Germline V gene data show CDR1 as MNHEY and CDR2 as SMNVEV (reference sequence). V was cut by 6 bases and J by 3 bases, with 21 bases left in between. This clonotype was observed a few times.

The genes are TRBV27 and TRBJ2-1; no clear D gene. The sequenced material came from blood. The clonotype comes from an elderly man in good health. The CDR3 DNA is TGTGCCAGCAGCCCGAGAGTGTCAAACTTATTCTACAATGAGCAGTTCTTC. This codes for CASSPRVSNLFYNEQFF.